These T cell receptor beta chains were read from a single sample in a study of glioma-infiltrating T cells after dendritic cell vaccination. Sequenced by immunoSEQ multiplex PCR; TCRdb stores in-frame clones only, minus some. The sample has about 58,000 clones, about four fifths seen once. The sequences come from blood, collected after dendritic cell vaccination. The receptors derive from a human donor with glioblastoma. The CDR3 runs from the conserved cysteine through the conserved F or W. The order of the fields is D gene, V gene, clone size, J gene, CDR3 protein, CDR3 DNA. The D gene is left open where the match is weak. Some rows mark clone size as missing; the rest say once, few, many or name a class of expanded clone.

D gene: NA; V gene: TRBV4-1; clone size: NA; J gene: TRBJ2-3; CDR3 protein: CASSQGGGNTDTQYF; CDR3 DNA: TGCGCCAGCAGCCAAGGTGGGGGGAACACAGATACGCAGTATTTT
D gene: NA; V gene: TRBV4-1; clone size: NA; J gene: TRBJ1-4; CDR3 protein: CASSQLGGEKLFF; CDR3 DNA: TGCGCCAGCAGCCAATTGGGAGGGGAAAAACTGTTTTTT
D gene: TRBD1; V gene: TRBV5-1; clone size: NA; J gene: TRBJ2-7; CDR3 protein: CASSLEPTGVYEQYF; CDR3 DNA: TGCGCCAGCAGCTTGGAACCGACAGGGGTCTACGAGCAGTACTTC
D gene: NA; V gene: TRBV5-4; clone size: once; J gene: TRBJ1-6; CDR3 protein: CASSLEGNNSPLHF; CDR3 DNA: TGTGCCAGCAGCTTGGAGGGGAATAATTCACCCCTCCACTTT
D gene: NA; V gene: TRBV2; clone size: NA; J gene: TRBJ2-5; CDR3 protein: CASRTGRGEETQYF; CDR3 DNA: TGTGCCAGCAGGACCGGCAGGGGCGAAGAGACCCAGTACTTC
D gene: NA; V gene: TRBV7-2; clone size: NA; J gene: TRBJ2-1; CDR3 protein: CASSLAAGDDNEQFF; CDR3 DNA: TGTGCCAGCAGCTTAGCGGCAGGGGACGACAATGAGCAGTTCTTC
D gene: NA; V gene: TRBV6-6; clone size: few; J gene: TRBJ1-1; CDR3 protein: CASSYLSGAEAFF; CDR3 DNA: TGTGCCAGCAGTTATCTGTCGGGGGCTGAAGCTTTCTTT
D gene: NA; V gene: TRBV30; clone size: NA; J gene: TRBJ2-7; CDR3 protein: CAWGTNYEQYF; CDR3 DNA: TGTGCCTGGGGGACAAACTACGAGCAGTACTTC
D gene: TRBD1; V gene: TRBV5-6; clone size: NA; J gene: TRBJ2-7; CDR3 protein: CASSRDRRVEQYF; CDR3 DNA: TGTGCCAGCAGCCGGGACAGGCGGGTCGAGCAGTACTTC
D gene: NA; V gene: TRBV4-3; clone size: NA; J gene: TRBJ1-4; CDR3 protein: CASSSVSNEKLFF; CDR3 DNA: TGCGCCAGCTCCAGCGTGTCTAATGAAAAACTGTTTTTT
D gene: NA; V gene: TRBV5-6; clone size: NA; J gene: TRBJ2-1; CDR3 protein: CASSLAEGKQFF; CDR3 DNA: TGTGCCAGCAGCTTGGCCGAGGGTAAGCAGTTCTTC
D gene: NA; V gene: TRBV18; clone size: NA; J gene: TRBJ1-3; CDR3 protein: CASRQSSGNTIYF; CDR3 DNA: TGTGCCAGCCGACAGAGCTCTGGAAACACCATATATTTT
D gene: TRBD2; V gene: TRBV30; clone size: NA; J gene: TRBJ2-7; CDR3 protein: CAWSVAGGDEQYF; CDR3 DNA: TGTGCCTGGAGTGTAGCGGGGGGCGACGAGCAGTACTTC
D gene: NA; V gene: TRBV6-5; clone size: NA; J gene: TRBJ1-1; CDR3 protein: CASSGQLNTEAFF; CDR3 DNA: TGTGCCAGCAGTGGACAATTAAACACTGAAGCTTTCTTT
D gene: TRBD2; V gene: TRBV5-6; clone size: NA; J gene: TRBJ2-5; CDR3 protein: CASRRGSGGDSGTQYF; CDR3 DNA: TGTGCCAGCAGAAGGGGCAGCGGGGGGGATTCTGGGACCCAGTACTTC
D gene: NA; V gene: TRBV19; clone size: NA; J gene: TRBJ2-7; CDR3 protein: CASSLTLRDSYEQYF; CDR3 DNA: TGTGCCAGTAGTCTAACACTCCGAGACAGCTACGAGCAGTACTTC